Sequencing of this T cell receptor (beta chain) was carried out in a study of CD8 T cells in ankylosing spondylitis. Remarks on this clonotype: Its antigen is undetermined.

Germline loops: CDR1 LGHNA, CDR2 YNFKEQ. The V and J ends lost 4 bases and 3 bases respectively, with 13 bases between them. The CDR3 contains 14 residues. As the method for making TCR beta libraries, quantitative 5'-RACE with molecular barcodes was used. TCRdb re-called the 5' RACE reads through MiXCR, storing one row per CDR3 protein. Here the sample spans some 200,000 distinct CDR3 sequences, about 13% being singletons. Findings and caveats of the study: What appeared characteristic of ankylosing spondylitis blood was a TCR beta motif of eight highly homologous variants.

Sequenced sample: blood, either unsorted or a sorted T cell fraction (not recorded which). This receptor was obtained from a male donor with ankylosing spondylitis or in good health (not recorded which). J is TRBJ2-7 and V is TRBV4-2, with D possibly TRBD1 on 5 matching bases. CDR3 DNA: TGTGCCAGCAGCCCGGACACCCAAAGCTACGAGCAGTACTTC. Protein product: CASSPDTQSYEQYF.